This entry lists 13 T cell receptor beta chains sequenced from one sample in a study of T cells in localized non-small cell lung cancer. Method: immunoSEQ multiplex PCR; TCRdb's copy keeps in-frame clones and lacks some. Seen here are 25,000 to 30,000 clones, around 93% observed once, and the top ten hold under 30%. The sequenced sample was peripheral blood, obtained before any cancer treatment. All receptors come from a female donor aged 60 or older with stage I lung adenocarcinoma.

The chain has TRBV2 and TRBJ2-3; tentative D call: TRBD2 (5 bases). V was shortened by 1 base and J by 1 base, with 9 bases between the two germline ends. CDR1 and CDR2 from the germline V gene are SNHLY and FYNNEI. The CDR3 sequence is 15 residues long. This chain's CDR3 is CASSEDGSGTDTQYF. The CDR3 nucleotides are TGTGCCAGCAGTGAAGATGGTAGCGGCACAGATACGCAGTATTTT.

The chain employs TRBV27 and TRBJ1-2, with 8 bases fitting TRBD1. The CDR3 contains 15 residues. V was clipped by 1 base and J by 3 bases; unmatched bases: 4. Per germline, CDR1 MNHEY and CDR2 SMNVEV (reference sequence). DNA of the CDR3: TGTGCCAGCAGTTTATTACAGGGGGGGGACTATGGCTACACCTTC. This translates into CASSLLQGGDYGYTF.

This rearrangement joins TRBV15 to TRBJ2-7; 9 positions agree with TRBD1. Unmatched junction bases numbered 2, after V lost 0 bases and J lost 5 bases. Germline V lookup: CDR1 LNHNV, CDR2 YYDKDF (reference sequence). This CDR3 is 14 amino acids long. The CDR3 loop reads CATSRDGTGNEQYF. In nucleotides, the CDR3 is TGTGCCACCAGCAGAGATGGGACAGGGAACGAGCAGTACTTC.

This clone has only a few counts. V gene TRBV2 combines with J gene TRBJ2-3, with TRBD1 identical over 12 bases. With 3 bases clipped from V and 5 bases from J, the junction kept 3 bases outside the gene matches. Germline V lookup: CDR1 SNHLY, CDR2 FYNNEI. The CDR3 has 15 residues. CDR3 sequence: CASSEGTGGIDTQYF. The DNA for the CDR3 is TGTGCCAGCAGTGAGGGGACAGGGGGCATAGATACGCAGTATTTT.

This chain joins TRBV4-1 and TRBJ2-7; 11 bases agree with TRBD2. Per the germline V gene, CDR1 is MGHRA and CDR2 is YSYEKL. CDR3 length: 16 residues. J gave up 6 bases and V 1 base, and 8 bases lay outside the gene matches. In nucleotides, the CDR3 is TGCGCCAGCAGCCAAGGCCCCCTAGCGGGAGGAGTCGAGCAGTACTTC. Translated, it gives CASSQGPLAGGVEQYF.

V is TRBV18 and J is TRBJ1-2; TRBD1 might be the D (6 bases). The ends were cut back, 3 bases at V and 2 bases at J, with 7 bases in the middle. The CDR3 contains 13 residues. CDR1 is KGHSH, CDR2 LQKENI, per germline. The CDR3 DNA sequence: TGTGCCAGCTCACCCACAGGGAACTATGGCTACACCTTC. It codes for CASSPTGNYGYTF.

Remarks on this clone: A read error is likely, as this CDR3 ends without the conserved phenylalanine or tryptophan. It is unclear where the CDR3 begins or ends on the DNA, so no DNA is shown, and the CDR3 is as TCRdb lists it. This chain joins TRBV19 and TRBJ1-2; the tabulated D call, TRBD1, remains unverified against the DNA. The germline CDR1 and CDR2 sequences are LNHDA and SQIVND (reference sequence). The CDR3 totals 16 residues, both ends included. CDR3 sequence: CASSLTRQIEDLWLHL.

The chain has TRBV19 and TRBJ1-5, with D hard to call. This CDR3 is 14 amino acids long. Per germline, CDR1 LNHDA and CDR2 SQIVND (reference sequence). With 2 bases removed from V and 3 bases from J, the gap between germline ends came to 8 bases. The chain's CDR3 is CASSIKGVNQPQHF. The CDR3 DNA reads TGTGCCAGTAGTATAAAGGGAGTCAATCAGCCCCAGCATTTT.

This clone showed up just a few times. The V and J genes are TRBV4-1 and TRBJ1-5; no definite D call. Trimming cost V 0 bases and J 9 bases, with 15 bases left between them. Germline V gives CDR1 MGHRA, CDR2 YSYEKL. The CDR3 is made up of 15 amino acids. Here the CDR3 DNA reads TGCGCCAGCAGCCAAGATCCCGCGGGTTGGGCGCCCCAGCATTTT. Translated, it gives CASSQDPAGWAPQHF.

The chain has TRBV7-9 and TRBJ2-5; D may be TRBD2 (6 bases). V was cut by 3 bases and J by 0 bases, with 20 bases left in between. Germline CDR1 is SEHNR and CDR2 is FQNEAQ (reference sequence). The CDR3 totals 18 residues. In DNA, the CDR3 is TGTGCCAGCAGCTTGAGGGGAGGAGAAGCGCTGTACCAAGAGACCCAGTACTTC. It translates to CASSLRGGEALYQETQYF.

V is TRBV6-5 and J is TRBJ1-5; 9 bases map to TRBD1. Germline CDR1 and CDR2: MNHEY and SVGAGI. CDR3 length equals 13 residues. With V trimmed by 6 bases and J by 6 bases, 3 bases remained unmatched. For the CDR3, the DNA is TGTGCCAGCAGGGACAGGGGTAGTCAGCCCCAGCATTTT. Translating it yields CASRDRGSQPQHF.

This clone was seen more than once but under ten times. The J gene is TRBJ2-7, the V gene TRBV10-3; the D gene is possibly TRBD1 (6 bases). The CDR3 is 13 residues long. Looked up from germline, CDR1 is ENHRY and CDR2 is SYGVKD. Trimming stripped 7 bases from V and 0 bases from J, with 10 bases between. The CDR3 region has the DNA TGTGCCATCAAGAAGGACAGCTCCTACGAGCAGTACTTC. This sequence encodes CAIKKDSSYEQYF.

The V call is TRBV28, the J call TRBJ1-2; a possible D gene is TRBD1 (5 bases). The V end was cut by 5 bases, the J end by 4 bases, with 11 bases between. This CDR3 has 13 amino acids. Germline V gives CDR1 MDHEN, CDR2 SYDVKM. This chain's CDR3 is CASSPGVSYGYTF. The DNA for the CDR3 is TGTGCCAGCAGTCCGGGGGTCTCCTATGGCTACACCTTC.